A selection of T cell receptor beta chains follows, all from one sample in a study of CD8 T cells in ankylosing spondylitis. TCRdb itself ran the 5' RACE reads through MiXCR, one entry per CDR3 protein. Found here are around 53,000 distinct CDR3 sequences, roughly 7.4% of them singletons; the top ten hold around 8.5%. The specimen sequenced was blood, either unsorted or a sorted T cell fraction (not recorded which). All receptors come from a female donor with ankylosing spondylitis or in good health (not recorded which). Each CDR3 is given without its conserved first and last residue. Fields, in order: V gene, CDR3 protein.

TRBV12-3/TRBV12-4	ASSLGGGVTDTQY
TRBV20-1	SARDIGQGKGEQY
TRBV29-1	SVGTGSPLLAKNIQY
TRBV20-1	SASGIRGADTQY
TRBV20-1	SGGTYNEQF
TRBV29-1	SVARQERNTEAF
TRBV9	ASSTGTGSEQY
TRBV7-2	ASSRTPGHSGEKLF
TRBV5-1	ASSPGLAATVQETQY
TRBV7-2	ASSGHKGDTQY
TRBV20-1	STTGWTNYGYT
TRBV20-1	SASPTGRSNTGELF
TRBV7-7	ASSLRQGVNTGELF
TRBV6-2/TRBV6-3	ASSYHSSGRTDTQY
TRBV12-3/TRBV12-4	ASSPPPLHQF
TRBV4-2	ASSRVGTGGGNTIY
TRBV5-6	ASSLMGRGGTGELF
TRBV5-1	ASSSQGLGETQY
TRBV12-3/TRBV12-4	ASSLGSRQGGH
TRBV7-2	ASSSQGTDTQY
TRBV11-2	ASSFEGVRTQY
TRBV5-1	ASSLGTPLGNTIY
TRBV7-9	ASSLGTGGDTQY
TRBV10-1	ASSETGLSNVLT
TRBV9	ASSVATYTDTQY
TRBV11-2	ASSLAVVGSYGYT
TRBV12-3/TRBV12-4	ASSPGTAGSYGYT
TRBV20-1	SARGSGFQTQY
TRBV3-1	ASSQEGLAGGPDSINEQF
TRBV3-1	ASSPRGSNQPQH
TRBV14	ASSSGTTTSTDTQY
TRBV5-1	ASSLTGESNQPQH
TRBV11-2	ASSPRRDFFYGYT
TRBV7-2	ASSAAGTGDYGYT
TRBV5-5	ASSIGDRVSQPQH
TRBV5-1	ASTRRGLARTGELF
TRBV3-1	ASSQDLGGGTEAF
TRBV28	ASTWGNQPQH
TRBV6-6	ASSPPGGATGELF
TRBV6-1	ASNLSGGAGNEQF
TRBV20-1	SADAGDVQGVGYT
TRBV29-1	SVEVTGTWNTEAF
TRBV5-1	ASSRQGDTEAF
TRBV18	ASSLTQGEETQY
TRBV7-9	ASSLILRTGELF
TRBV7-9	ASSSESPNYGYT
TRBV6-5	ASSYGLGYTEAF
TRBV4-2	ASSQDRETQY
TRBV15	ATQTGLNQPQH
TRBV5-1	ASSLRPGRTGELF